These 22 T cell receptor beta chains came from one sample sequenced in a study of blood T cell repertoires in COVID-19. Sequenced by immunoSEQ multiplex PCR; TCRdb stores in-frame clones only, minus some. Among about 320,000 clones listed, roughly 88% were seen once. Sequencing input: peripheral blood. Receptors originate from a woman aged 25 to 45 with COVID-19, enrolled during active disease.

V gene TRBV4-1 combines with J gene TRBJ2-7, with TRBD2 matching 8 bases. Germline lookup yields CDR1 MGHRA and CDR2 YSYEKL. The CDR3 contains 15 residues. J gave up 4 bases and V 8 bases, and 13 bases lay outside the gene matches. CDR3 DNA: TGCGCCAGCGGGAAGGGTCGGGGGGGGAATTACGAGCAGTACTTC. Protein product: CASGKGRGGNYEQYF.

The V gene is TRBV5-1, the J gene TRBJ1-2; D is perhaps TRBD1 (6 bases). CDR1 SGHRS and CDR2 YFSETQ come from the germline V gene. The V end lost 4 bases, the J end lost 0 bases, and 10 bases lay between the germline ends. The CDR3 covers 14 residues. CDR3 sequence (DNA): TGCGCCAGCAGCCAGGGACAATCTAACTATGGCTACACCTTC. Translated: CASSQGQSNYGYTF. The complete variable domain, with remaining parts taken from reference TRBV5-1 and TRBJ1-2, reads KAGVTQTPRYLIKTRGQQVTLSCSPISGHRSVSWYQQTPGQGLQFLFEYFSETQRNKGNFPGRFSGRQFSNSRSEMNVSTLELGDSALYLCASSQGQSNYGYTFGSGTRLTVV.

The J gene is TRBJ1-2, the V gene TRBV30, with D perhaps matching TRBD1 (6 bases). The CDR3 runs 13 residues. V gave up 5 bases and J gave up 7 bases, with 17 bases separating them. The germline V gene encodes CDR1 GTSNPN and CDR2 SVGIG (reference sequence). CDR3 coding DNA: TGTGCCTGGGACCCCACAGGGTTCTTTGGCTACACCTTC. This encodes CAWDPTGFFGYTF.

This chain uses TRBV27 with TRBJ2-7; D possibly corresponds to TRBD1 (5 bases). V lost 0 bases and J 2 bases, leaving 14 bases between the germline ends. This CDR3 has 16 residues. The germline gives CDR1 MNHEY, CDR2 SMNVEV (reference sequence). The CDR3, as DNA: TGTGCCAGCAGTTTATCGGCGGACACGACCCCCTACGAGCAGTACTTC. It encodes CASSLSADTTPYEQYF.

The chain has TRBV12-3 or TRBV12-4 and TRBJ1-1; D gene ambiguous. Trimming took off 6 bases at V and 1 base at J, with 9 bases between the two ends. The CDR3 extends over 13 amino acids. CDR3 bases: TGTGCCAGCAGCCCCCGAGAGAACACTGAAGCTTTCTTT. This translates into CASSPRENTEAFF.

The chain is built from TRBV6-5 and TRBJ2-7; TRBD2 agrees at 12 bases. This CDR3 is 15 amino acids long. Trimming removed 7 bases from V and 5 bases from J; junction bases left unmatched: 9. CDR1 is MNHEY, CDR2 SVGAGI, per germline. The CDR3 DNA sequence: TGTGCCAGCAATCCGGCTAGCGGGGGGGCCAACGAGCAGTACGTC. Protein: CASNPASGGANEQYV.

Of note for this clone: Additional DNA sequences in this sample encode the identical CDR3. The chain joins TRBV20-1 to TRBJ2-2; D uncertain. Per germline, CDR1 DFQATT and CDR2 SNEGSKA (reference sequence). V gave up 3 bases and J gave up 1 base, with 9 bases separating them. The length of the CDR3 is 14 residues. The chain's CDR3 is CSASRSQNTGELFF. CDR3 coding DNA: TGCAGTGCTAGTAGGAGTCAGAACACCGGGGAGCTGTTTTTT.

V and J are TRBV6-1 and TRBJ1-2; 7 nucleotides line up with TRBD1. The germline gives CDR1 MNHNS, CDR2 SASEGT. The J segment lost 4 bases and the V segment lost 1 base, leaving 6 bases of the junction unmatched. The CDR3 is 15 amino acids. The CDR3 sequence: CASSEGSRGIYGYTF. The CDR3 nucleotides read TGTGCCAGCAGTGAAGGTAGCAGGGGGATCTATGGCTACACCTTC.

CDR3 nucleotide sequence: TGTGCCAGTAGTCGGGGGCAGGGGGCATCGGCCGGGGAGCTGTTTTTT. Translation gives CASSRGQGASAGELFF. This rearrangement joins TRBV19 to TRBJ2-2; 8 nucleotides line up with TRBD1. CDR1 LNHDA and CDR2 SQIVND come from the germline V gene (reference sequence). The CDR3 extends over 16 amino acids. The junction had 11 bases not matched to a gene; V was cut back by 5 bases and J by 6 bases.

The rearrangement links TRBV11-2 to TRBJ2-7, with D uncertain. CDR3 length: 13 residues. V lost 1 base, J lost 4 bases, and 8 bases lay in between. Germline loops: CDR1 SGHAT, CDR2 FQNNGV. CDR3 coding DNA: TGTGCCAGCAGCTTAGCGAGAGAGTACGAGCAGTACGTC. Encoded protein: CASSLAREYEQYV.

CDR3 in amino acids: CASRLLTSLTEAFF. The CDR3 bases are TGTGCCAGCAGGCTCCTGACAAGCCTCACTGAAGCTTTCTTT. This chain joins TRBV2 and TRBJ1-1, with unresolved D. V lost 6 bases and J lost 4, with 15 bases in between. Germline-derived CDR1 and CDR2 are SNHLY and FYNNEI. The CDR3 is 14 amino acids. Together with reference TRBV2 and TRBJ1-1, the CDR3 gives the full variable domain: EPEVTQTPSHQVTQMGQEVILRCVPISNHLYFYWYRQILGQKVEFLVSFYNNEISEKSEIFDDQFSVERPDGSNFTLKIRSTKLEDSAMYFCASRLLTSLTEAFFGQGTRLTVV.

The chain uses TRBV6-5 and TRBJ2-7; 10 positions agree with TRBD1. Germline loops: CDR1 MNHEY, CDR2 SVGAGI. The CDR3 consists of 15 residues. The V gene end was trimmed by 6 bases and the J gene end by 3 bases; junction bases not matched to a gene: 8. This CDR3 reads CASRAWTGGIYEQYF. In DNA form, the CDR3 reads TGTGCCAGCAGGGCATGGACAGGGGGAATCTACGAGCAGTACTTC.

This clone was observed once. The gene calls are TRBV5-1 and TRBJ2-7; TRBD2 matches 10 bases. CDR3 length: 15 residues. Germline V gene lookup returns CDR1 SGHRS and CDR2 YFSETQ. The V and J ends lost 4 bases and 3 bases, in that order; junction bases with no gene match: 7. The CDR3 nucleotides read TGCGCCAGCAGCCCCCGACTAGCGGGTATCTACGAGCAGTACTTC. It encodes CASSPRLAGIYEQYF.

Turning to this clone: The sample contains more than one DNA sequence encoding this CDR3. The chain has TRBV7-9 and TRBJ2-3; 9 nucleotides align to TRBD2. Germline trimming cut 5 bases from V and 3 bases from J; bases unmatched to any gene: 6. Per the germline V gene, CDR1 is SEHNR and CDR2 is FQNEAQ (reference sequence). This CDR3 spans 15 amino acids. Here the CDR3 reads CASSPGLAFTDTQYF. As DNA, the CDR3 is TGTGCCAGCAGCCCGGGACTAGCATTTACAGATACGCAGTATTTT.

DNA of the CDR3: TGCGCCAGCAGCTTCACAGGGAACTCAGATACGCAGTATTTT. Its protein is CASSFTGNSDTQYF. The chain combines TRBV5-1 with TRBJ2-3, with D maybe TRBD1 (6 bases). The CDR3 has 14 amino acids. The V gene lost 2 bases and the J gene lost 4 bases, with 11 bases spanning the gap. CDR1 and CDR2 from the germline V gene are SGHRS and YFSETQ.

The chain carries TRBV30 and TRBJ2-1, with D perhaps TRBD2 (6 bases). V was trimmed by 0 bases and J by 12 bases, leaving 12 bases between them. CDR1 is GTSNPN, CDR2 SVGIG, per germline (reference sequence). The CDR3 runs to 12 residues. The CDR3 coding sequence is TGTGCCTGGAGTGTAATGGGGGGTCGGCAGTTCTTC. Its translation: CAWSVMGGRQFF.

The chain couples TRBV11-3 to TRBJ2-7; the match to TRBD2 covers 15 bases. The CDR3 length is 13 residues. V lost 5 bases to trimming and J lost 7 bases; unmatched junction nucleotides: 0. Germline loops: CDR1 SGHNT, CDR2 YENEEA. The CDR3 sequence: CASSGTSGGEQYF. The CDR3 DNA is TGTGCCAGCAGCGGGACTAGCGGGGGGGAGCAGTACTTC.

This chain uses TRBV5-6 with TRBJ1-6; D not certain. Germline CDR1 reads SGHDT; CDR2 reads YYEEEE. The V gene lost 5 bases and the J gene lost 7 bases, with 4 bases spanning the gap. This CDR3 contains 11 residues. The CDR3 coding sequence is TGTGCCAGCAGTTCGAATTCACCCCTCCACTTT. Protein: CASSSNSPLHF.

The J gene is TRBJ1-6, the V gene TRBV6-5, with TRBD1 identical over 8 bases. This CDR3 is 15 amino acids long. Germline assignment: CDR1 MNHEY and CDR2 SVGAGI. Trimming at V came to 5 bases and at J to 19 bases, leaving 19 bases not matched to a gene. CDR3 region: CASSQSSGGPKEWHF. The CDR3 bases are TGTGCCAGCAGTCAGAGTTCAGGGGGCCCGAAGGAGTGGCACTTT.

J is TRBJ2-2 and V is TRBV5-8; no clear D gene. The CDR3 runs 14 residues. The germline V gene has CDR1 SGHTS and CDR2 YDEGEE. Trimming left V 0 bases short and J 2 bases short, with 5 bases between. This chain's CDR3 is CASSLVLNTGELFF. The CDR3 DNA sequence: TGTGCCAGCAGCTTGGTACTTAACACCGGGGAGCTGTTTTTT.

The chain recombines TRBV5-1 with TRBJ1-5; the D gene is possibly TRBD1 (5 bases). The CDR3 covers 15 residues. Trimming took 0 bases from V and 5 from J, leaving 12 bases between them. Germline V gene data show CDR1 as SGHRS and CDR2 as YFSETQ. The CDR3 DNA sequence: TGCGCCAGCAGCTTGGGGGCAGGGTATGATCAGCCCCAGCATTTT. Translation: CASSLGAGYDQPQHF.

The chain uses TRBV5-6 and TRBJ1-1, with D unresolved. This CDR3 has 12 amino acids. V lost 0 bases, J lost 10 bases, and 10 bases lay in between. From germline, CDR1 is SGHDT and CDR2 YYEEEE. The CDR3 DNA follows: TGTGCCAGCAGCTTGGTTCGGGGTGGAGCTTTCTTT. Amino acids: CASSLVRGGAFF.